This is a list of T cell receptor beta chains from one sample in a study of blood T cells in healthy people across ages. Each CDR3 protein gets one entry after TCRdb re-called the 5' RACE reads with MiXCR. The sample holds some 1,000,000 distinct CDR3 sequences, around 27% seen once. These data were also filed under a second study, of T cells of mothers and their children.

Material for sequencing was blood. These receptors originate from a girl aged 2 to 10 in good health. The CDR3 runs from the conserved cysteine through the conserved F or W. The D gene is left open where the match is weak. Only part of the rows carry a size: once, few, many, or a class if the clone is expanded.

v_call: TRBV15; d_call: NA; j_call: TRBJ1-1; clone_size: few; cdr3_aa: CATSRETLAAPKEANEAFF; cdr3_nt: TGTGCCACCAGCAGAGAGACCCTGGCCGCCCCAAAGGAGGCGAATGAAGCTTTCTTT
v_call: TRBV13; d_call: TRBD2; j_call: TRBJ2-1; clone_size: NA; cdr3_aa: CASSAQRGRAIYEQFF; cdr3_nt: TGTGCCAGCAGCGCACAACGCGGGAGAGCTATCTATGAGCAGTTCTTC
v_call: TRBV7-2; d_call: NA; j_call: TRBJ2-7; clone_size: NA; cdr3_aa: CASSPAGLGDEQYF; cdr3_nt: TGTGCCAGCAGCCCCGCGGGCCTTGGGGACGAGCAGTACTTC
v_call: TRBV19; d_call: NA; j_call: TRBJ2-4; clone_size: few; cdr3_aa: CASSIPGSTYPKNIQYF; cdr3_nt: TGTGCCAGTAGTATTCCCGGGTCCACTTATCCCAAAAACATTCAGTACTTC
v_call: TRBV7-3; d_call: NA; j_call: TRBJ2-1; clone_size: NA; cdr3_aa: CASSLARGPQTNEQFF; cdr3_nt: TGTGCCAGCAGCTTGGCGAGAGGGCCTCAAACCAATGAGCAGTTCTTC
v_call: TRBV20-1; d_call: NA; j_call: TRBJ2-7; clone_size: NA; cdr3_aa: CSAQEDGSRGQYF; cdr3_nt: TGCAGTGCCCAAGAGGACGGGAGCCGCGGGCAGTACTTC
v_call: TRBV9; d_call: TRBD2; j_call: TRBJ2-4; clone_size: NA; cdr3_aa: CASSVDSGGQENIQYF; cdr3_nt: TGTGCCAGCAGCGTAGATTCGGGGGGGCAAGAAAACATTCAGTACTTC
v_call: TRBV28; d_call: TRBD1; j_call: TRBJ2-5; clone_size: NA; cdr3_aa: CATQSLGQKQETQYF; cdr3_nt: TGTGCCACCCAGAGCCTGGGACAGAAACAAGAGACCCAGTACTTC
v_call: TRBV29-1; d_call: NA; j_call: TRBJ2-5; clone_size: NA; cdr3_aa: CSVASVETQYF; cdr3_nt: TGCAGCGTTGCTAGCGTCGAGACCCAGTACTTC
v_call: TRBV11-2; d_call: NA; j_call: TRBJ1-2; clone_size: NA; cdr3_aa: CASSLGFNYGYTF; cdr3_nt: TGTGCCAGCAGCTTGGGTTTTAACTATGGCTACACCTTC
v_call: TRBV2; d_call: TRBD1; j_call: TRBJ2-7; clone_size: few; cdr3_aa: CASSSTGQAYEQYF; cdr3_nt: TGTGCCAGCAGTTCCACGGGACAGGCTTACGAGCAGTACTTC
v_call: TRBV10-3; d_call: NA; j_call: TRBJ1-3; clone_size: few; cdr3_aa: CAISESPSSGNTIYF; cdr3_nt: TGTGCCATCAGTGAGTCTCCCAGCTCTGGAAACACCATATATTTT
v_call: TRBV29-1; d_call: TRBD1; j_call: TRBJ2-7; clone_size: few; cdr3_aa: CSVGRDSLDERYF; cdr3_nt: TGCAGCGTTGGACGGGACAGCCTCGACGAGCGGTACTTC
v_call: TRBV19; d_call: NA; j_call: TRBJ2-1; clone_size: NA; cdr3_aa: CASRTLDNEQFF; cdr3_nt: TGTGCCAGTAGAACTCTGGATAATGAGCAGTTCTTC
v_call: TRBV12-3/TRBV12-4; d_call: NA; j_call: TRBJ2-2; clone_size: NA; cdr3_aa: CASSGVDSGTGELFF; cdr3_nt: TGTGCCAGCTCAGGGGTGGATTCGGGCACCGGGGAGCTGTTTTTT
v_call: TRBV7-2; d_call: NA; j_call: TRBJ2-5; clone_size: NA; cdr3_aa: CASSSTTPGVQETQYF; cdr3_nt: TGTGCCAGCAGCTCGACCACCCCTGGGGTCCAAGAGACCCAGTACTTC
v_call: TRBV9; d_call: TRBD2; j_call: TRBJ2-2; clone_size: few; cdr3_aa: CASSVSLQDSGGTNTGELFF; cdr3_nt: TGTGCCAGCAGCGTAAGTCTCCAGGATAGCGGGGGGACGAACACCGGGGAGCTGTTTTTT
v_call: TRBV5-1; d_call: NA; j_call: TRBJ2-5; clone_size: NA; cdr3_aa: CASSLFQGPFQATQYF; cdr3_nt: TGCGCCAGCAGCCTTTTCCAGGGACCTTTTCAAGCGACCCAGTACTTC
v_call: TRBV11-2; d_call: NA; j_call: TRBJ2-7; clone_size: NA; cdr3_aa: CASSSNRDIDYEQYF; cdr3_nt: TGTGCCAGCAGCTCTAACCGGGACATAGACTACGAGCAGTACTTC
v_call: TRBV27; d_call: TRBD1; j_call: TRBJ2-7; clone_size: NA; cdr3_aa: CASSFDRGLSYEQYF; cdr3_nt: TGTGCCAGCAGTTTCGACAGGGGCCTTTCCTACGAGCAGTACTTC
v_call: TRBV4-3; d_call: TRBD2; j_call: TRBJ2-7; clone_size: few; cdr3_aa: CASSQDPSGAYEQYF; cdr3_nt: TGCGCCAGCAGCCAAGATCCTAGCGGGGCCTACGAGCAGTACTTC
v_call: TRBV10-2; d_call: NA; j_call: TRBJ2-5; clone_size: few; cdr3_aa: CASAGPTQETQYF; cdr3_nt: TGCGCCAGTGCGGGACCTACCCAAGAGACCCAGTACTTC
v_call: TRBV20-1; d_call: NA; j_call: TRBJ2-2; clone_size: NA; cdr3_aa: CSARGGSKDTGELFF; cdr3_nt: TGCAGTGCTAGGGGGGGAAGCAAGGACACCGGGGAGCTGTTTTTT
v_call: TRBV24-1; d_call: NA; j_call: TRBJ1-1; clone_size: few; cdr3_aa: CATSDPDGGEAFF; cdr3_nt: TGTGCCACCAGTGACCCGGACGGGGGGGAAGCTTTCTTT
v_call: TRBV12-5; d_call: NA; j_call: TRBJ2-1; clone_size: NA; cdr3_aa: CAASESSYNEQFF; cdr3_nt: TGTGCTGCATCGGAGAGCTCCTATAATGAGCAGTTCTTC
v_call: TRBV20-1; d_call: NA; j_call: TRBJ2-5; clone_size: few; cdr3_aa: CSAMAGTQYF; cdr3_nt: TGCAGTGCTATGGCAGGGACCCAGTACTTC
v_call: TRBV9; d_call: TRBD2; j_call: TRBJ2-5; clone_size: many; cdr3_aa: CASSNRLAGEETQYF; cdr3_nt: TGTGCCAGCAGCAACCGACTAGCGGGGGAAGAGACCCAGTACTTC
v_call: TRBV5-1; d_call: NA; j_call: TRBJ2-5; clone_size: NA; cdr3_aa: CASSKWELRFQETQYF; cdr3_nt: TGCGCCAGCAGCAAGTGGGAACTTCGATTCCAAGAGACCCAGTACTTC
v_call: TRBV9; d_call: NA; j_call: TRBJ1-2; clone_size: NA; cdr3_aa: CASSVEGNWPQANYGYTF; cdr3_nt: TGTGCCAGCAGCGTAGAAGGGAATTGGCCGCAAGCTAACTATGGCTACACCTTC
v_call: TRBV12-3/TRBV12-4; d_call: TRBD2; j_call: TRBJ2-7; clone_size: few; cdr3_aa: CASSTGGREQYF; cdr3_nt: TGTGCCAGCAGCACGGGGGGGCGGGAGCAGTACTTC
v_call: TRBV7-2; d_call: NA; j_call: TRBJ1-4; clone_size: NA; cdr3_aa: CASSLVAAVATNEKLFF; cdr3_nt: TGTGCCAGCAGCTTAGTCGCGGCAGTTGCAACTAATGAAAAACTGTTTTTT
v_call: TRBV2; d_call: TRBD1; j_call: TRBJ2-3; clone_size: once; cdr3_aa: CASSSQGVGTTDTQYF; cdr3_nt: TGTGCCAGCAGTTCCCAGGGGGTTGGGACGACAGATACGCAGTATTTT
v_call: TRBV7-2; d_call: NA; j_call: TRBJ2-7; clone_size: NA; cdr3_aa: CASSPDPTYEQYF; cdr3_nt: TGTGCCAGCAGCCCAGACCCTACCTACGAGCAGTACTTC
v_call: TRBV7-2; d_call: TRBD2; j_call: TRBJ2-5; clone_size: few; cdr3_aa: CASSPRTSETQYF; cdr3_nt: TGTGCCAGCAGCCCCCGGACTAGCGAGACCCAGTACTTC
v_call: TRBV20-1; d_call: TRBD2; j_call: TRBJ2-7; clone_size: NA; cdr3_aa: CSARDSGRRGRFEQYF; cdr3_nt: TGCAGTGCTAGAGATTCGGGACGGCGCGGGAGGTTCGAGCAGTACTTC
v_call: TRBV6-4; d_call: NA; j_call: TRBJ2-5; clone_size: few; cdr3_aa: CASSVSGGAETQYF; cdr3_nt: TGTGCCAGCAGTGTGTCGGGGGGCGCGGAGACCCAGTACTTC
v_call: TRBV28; d_call: TRBD1; j_call: TRBJ2-7; clone_size: NA; cdr3_aa: CASSSDRGFVF; cdr3_nt: TGTGCCAGCAGTTCGGACAGGGGGTTTGTTTTC
v_call: TRBV5-1; d_call: TRBD1; j_call: TRBJ1-1; clone_size: few; cdr3_aa: CASSPAQGMNTEAFF; cdr3_nt: TGCGCCAGCAGCCCTGCACAGGGGATGAACACTGAAGCTTTCTTT
v_call: TRBV9; d_call: NA; j_call: TRBJ1-6; clone_size: NA; cdr3_aa: CASSSRLQVYNSPLHF; cdr3_nt: TGTGCCAGCAGCTCCCGACTGCAGGTCTATAATTCACCCCTCCACTTT
v_call: TRBV27; d_call: NA; j_call: TRBJ2-4; clone_size: NA; cdr3_aa: CASSLGGFTKNIQYF; cdr3_nt: TGTGCCAGCAGTTTAGGGGGCTTTACCAAAAACATTCAGTACTTC
v_call: TRBV2; d_call: TRBD1; j_call: TRBJ2-7; clone_size: few; cdr3_aa: CASTRTGRDEQYF; cdr3_nt: TGTGCCAGCACCCGGACAGGCCGGGACGAGCAGTACTTC
v_call: TRBV6-1; d_call: TRBD2; j_call: TRBJ2-1; clone_size: few; cdr3_aa: CASSESSGGYNEQFF; cdr3_nt: TGTGCCAGCAGTGAATCTAGCGGGGGCTACAATGAGCAGTTCTTC
v_call: TRBV27; d_call: TRBD1; j_call: TRBJ1-6; clone_size: NA; cdr3_aa: CASSHDRGSPLHF; cdr3_nt: TGTGCCAGCAGTCACGACAGGGGATCACCCCTCCACTTT
v_call: TRBV12-3/TRBV12-4; d_call: NA; j_call: TRBJ2-7; clone_size: NA; cdr3_aa: CASSLGTLSSYEQYF; cdr3_nt: TGTGCCAGCAGTCTAGGGACACTGTCTTCCTACGAGCAGTACTTC
v_call: TRBV19; d_call: NA; j_call: TRBJ2-7; clone_size: NA; cdr3_aa: CASSPPGNEQYF; cdr3_nt: TGTGCCAGCAGTCCCCCAGGAAACGAGCAGTACTTC
v_call: TRBV29-1; d_call: TRBD2; j_call: TRBJ2-2; clone_size: many; cdr3_aa: CSVPSGKNTGELFF; cdr3_nt: TGCAGCGTTCCTAGCGGTAAAAACACCGGGGAGCTGTTTTTT
v_call: TRBV20-1; d_call: NA; j_call: TRBJ2-7; clone_size: few; cdr3_aa: CSASPDYEQYF; cdr3_nt: TGCAGTGCTTCTCCGGACTACGAGCAGTACTTC
v_call: TRBV29-1; d_call: NA; j_call: TRBJ2-1; clone_size: few; cdr3_aa: CSGTAGIYNEQFF; cdr3_nt: TGCAGCGGGACAGCGGGAATTTACAATGAGCAGTTCTTC
v_call: TRBV4-3; d_call: TRBD2; j_call: TRBJ2-1; clone_size: NA; cdr3_aa: CASSPEGPSGYNEQFF; cdr3_nt: TGCGCCAGCAGCCCCGAAGGGCCTAGCGGTTACAATGAGCAGTTCTTC
v_call: TRBV2; d_call: TRBD1; j_call: TRBJ2-5; clone_size: few; cdr3_aa: CASNYQGVQETQYF; cdr3_nt: TGTGCCAGCAACTACCAGGGGGTCCAAGAGACCCAGTACTTC
v_call: TRBV20-1; d_call: NA; j_call: TRBJ2-7; clone_size: NA; cdr3_aa: CSARGQRQGLYEQYF; cdr3_nt: TGCAGTGCTAGAGGTCAACGACAGGGACTTTACGAGCAGTACTTC
v_call: TRBV9; d_call: NA; j_call: TRBJ2-1; clone_size: few; cdr3_aa: CASSSHLQGDEQFF; cdr3_nt: TGTGCCAGCAGCTCCCATCTACAGGGAGATGAGCAGTTCTTC
v_call: TRBV27; d_call: TRBD1; j_call: TRBJ1-2; clone_size: NA; cdr3_aa: CARPQGAYGYTF; cdr3_nt: TGTGCCAGGCCACAGGGGGCTTATGGCTACACCTTC